This T cell receptor (beta chain) is drawn from a study of cytomegalovirus exposure and HLA in healthy donors. Worth noting for this clone: Antigen specificity is unknown.

Looked up from germline, CDR1 is SGDLS and CDR2 is YYNGEE. The CDR3 spans 14 residues. V was clipped by 0 bases and J by 6 bases, with 13 bases between them. Study-wide results and limits: Prediction of most subjects' HLA-A and HLA-B alleles by TCR beta sequences was reportedly accurate. A link between a missense DCLRE1C variant and TCR beta V- and J-gene trimming emerged from a later analysis. A classifier reportedly called cytomegalovirus status with high sensitivity and specificity.

The study sampled nominally healthy donors, though unrecorded immune exposures were likely. This PCR relied on a set of 60 Vbeta primers and 13 Jbeta primers. Sequenced by immunoSEQ multiplex PCR; TCRdb stores in-frame clones only, minus some. Here the sample spans roughly 110,000 clones, 82% being singletons. The sequencing sample was made of PBMCs. The TCR sequence derives from a man in his thirties or forties in good health and CMV-seropositive. The gene calls are TRBV9 and TRBJ2-7; D is possibly TRBD1 (8 bases). CDR3 DNA: TGTGCCAGCAGCGTAGAGGACAGGGAGGGCGAGCAGTACTTC. This codes for CASSVEDREGEQYF. The full variable domain, with the rest looked up from reference TRBV9 and TRBJ2-7, is DSGVTQTPKHLITATGQRVTLRCSPRSGDLSVYWYQQSLDQGLQFLIQYYNGEERAKGNILERFSAQQFPDLHSELNLSSLELGDSALYFCASSVEDREGEQYFGPGTRLTVT.